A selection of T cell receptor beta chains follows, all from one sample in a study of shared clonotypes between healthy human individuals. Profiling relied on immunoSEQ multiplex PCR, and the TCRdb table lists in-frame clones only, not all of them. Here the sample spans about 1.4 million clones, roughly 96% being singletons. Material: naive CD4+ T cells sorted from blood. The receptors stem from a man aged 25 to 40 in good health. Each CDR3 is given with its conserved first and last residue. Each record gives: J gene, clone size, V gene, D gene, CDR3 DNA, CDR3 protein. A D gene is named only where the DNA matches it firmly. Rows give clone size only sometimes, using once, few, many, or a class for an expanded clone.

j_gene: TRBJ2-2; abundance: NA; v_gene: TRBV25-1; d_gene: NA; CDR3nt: TGTGCCAGCGGGGGACGCCTGAACACCGGGGAGCTGTTTTTT; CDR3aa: CASGGRLNTGELFF
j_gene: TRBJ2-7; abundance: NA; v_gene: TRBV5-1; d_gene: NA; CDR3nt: TGCGCCAGCAGCAGGGCCGGGACTGCGTCCTACGAGCAGTACTTC; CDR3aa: CASSRAGTASYEQYF
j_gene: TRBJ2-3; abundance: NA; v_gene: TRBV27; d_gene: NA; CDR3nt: TGTGCCAGCAGCCTTCGATGGGGCGGCACAGATACGCAGTATTTT; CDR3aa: CASSLRWGGTDTQYF
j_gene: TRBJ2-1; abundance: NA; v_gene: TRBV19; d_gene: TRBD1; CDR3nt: TGTGCCAGTAGTATAGATCCCGGACAGGGACGAAACAATGAGCAGTTCTTC; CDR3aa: CASSIDPGQGRNNEQFF
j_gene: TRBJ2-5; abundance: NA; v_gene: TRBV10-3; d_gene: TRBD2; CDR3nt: TGTGCCATAGGACTAGCGGGAGGGCCGTCCGAGACCCAGTACTTC; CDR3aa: CAIGLAGGPSETQYF
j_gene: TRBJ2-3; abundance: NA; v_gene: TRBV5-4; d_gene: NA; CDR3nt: TGTGCCAGCAGCTTGTCGGCCGCAGATACGCAGTATTTT; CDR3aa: CASSLSAADTQYF
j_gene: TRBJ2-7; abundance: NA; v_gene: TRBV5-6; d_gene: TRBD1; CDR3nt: TGTGCCAGCAGACCAACCGGGACAGGGTCGTACGAGCAGTACTTC; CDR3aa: CASRPTGTGSYEQYF
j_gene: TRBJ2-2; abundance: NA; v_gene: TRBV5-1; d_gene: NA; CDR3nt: TGCGCCAGCAGCCGCGAGTGGACAGCCCCGAACACCGGGGAGCTGTTTTTT; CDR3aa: CASSREWTAPNTGELFF
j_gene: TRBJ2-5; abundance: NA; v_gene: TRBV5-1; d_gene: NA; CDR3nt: TGCGCCAGCAGCTTGGTCAGGGCAGGCCCCCAAGAGACCCAGTACTTC; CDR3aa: CASSLVRAGPQETQYF
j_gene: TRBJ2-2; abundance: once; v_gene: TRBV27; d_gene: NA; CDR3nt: TGTGCCAGCAGTCGGACCTCCAGGGCCACCGGGGAGCTGTTTTTT; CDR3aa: CASSRTSRATGELFF
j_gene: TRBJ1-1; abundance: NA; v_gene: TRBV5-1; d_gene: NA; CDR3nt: TGCGCCAGCAGCTTGTGGACTAGGGGACACATACGGACGAACACTGAAGCTTTCTTT; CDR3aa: CASSLWTRGHIRTNTEAFF
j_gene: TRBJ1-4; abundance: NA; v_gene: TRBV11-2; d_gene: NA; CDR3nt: TGTGCCAGCAGCTGGGACCCCTCTGTCTGGAAACTGTTTTTT; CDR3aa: CASSWDPSVWKLFF
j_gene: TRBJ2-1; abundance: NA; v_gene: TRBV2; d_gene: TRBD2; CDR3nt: TGTGCCAGCAGCGCCGGAGGCGGGGGTGAGCAGTTCTTC; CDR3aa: CASSAGGGGEQFF
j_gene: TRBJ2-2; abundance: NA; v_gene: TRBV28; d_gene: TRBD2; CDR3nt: TGTGCCAGCAGGATTGGGACTAGCCTCCCCGGGGAGCTGTTTTTT; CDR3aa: CASRIGTSLPGELFF
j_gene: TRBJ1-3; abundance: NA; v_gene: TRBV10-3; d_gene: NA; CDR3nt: TGTGCCATCACAGGGGACGGAAACACCATATATTTT; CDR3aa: CAITGDGNTIYF
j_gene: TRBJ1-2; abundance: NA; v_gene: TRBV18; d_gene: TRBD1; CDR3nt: TGTGCCAGCTCACCACTCTCCATGACAGGGTCCGAAGGCTACACCTTC; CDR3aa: CASSPLSMTGSEGYTF
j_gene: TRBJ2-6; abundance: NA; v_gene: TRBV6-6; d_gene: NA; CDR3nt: TGTGCCAGCAGTTACGGGACTGGGGCCAACGTCCTGACTTTC; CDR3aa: CASSYGTGANVLTF
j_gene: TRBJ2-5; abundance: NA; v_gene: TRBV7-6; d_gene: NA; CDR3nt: TGTGCCAGCAGCTTAGCGGGGGGCCAAGAGACCCAGTACTTC; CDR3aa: CASSLAGGQETQYF
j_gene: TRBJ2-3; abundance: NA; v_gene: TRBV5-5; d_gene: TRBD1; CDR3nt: TGTGCCAGCAGAGGACAGGGGCTAACAGATACGCAGTATTTT; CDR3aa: CASRGQGLTDTQYF
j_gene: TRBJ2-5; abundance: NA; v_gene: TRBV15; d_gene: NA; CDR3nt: TGTGCCACCAGCAGAGGACGGACAGAAGAGACCCAGTACTTC; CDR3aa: CATSRGRTEETQYF
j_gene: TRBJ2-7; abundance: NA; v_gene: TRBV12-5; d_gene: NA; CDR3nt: TGTGCTAGTGGTGGAAGGGACGCAGACTACGAGCAGTACTTC; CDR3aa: CASGGRDADYEQYF
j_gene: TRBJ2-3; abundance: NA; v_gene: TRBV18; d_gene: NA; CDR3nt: TGTGCCAGCTCAGGACAGAGAGATACGCAGTATTTT; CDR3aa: CASSGQRDTQYF
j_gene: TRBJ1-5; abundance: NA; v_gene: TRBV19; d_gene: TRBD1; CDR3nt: TGTGCCAGTAATCGGCAGGGGGGCAATCAGCCCCAGCATTTT; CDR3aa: CASNRQGGNQPQHF
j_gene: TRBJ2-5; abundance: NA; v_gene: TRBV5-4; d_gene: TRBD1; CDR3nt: TGTGCCAGCAGCTTGAGGGACAGCCAAGAGACCCAGTACTTC; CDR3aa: CASSLRDSQETQYF
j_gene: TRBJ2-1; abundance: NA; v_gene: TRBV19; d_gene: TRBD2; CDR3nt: TGTGCCAGTACCCCAGGGAGACTAGCTTACAATGAGCAGTTCTTC; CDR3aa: CASTPGRLAYNEQFF
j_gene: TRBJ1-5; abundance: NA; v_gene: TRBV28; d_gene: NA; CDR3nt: TGTGCCAGCAGTTTTACGGCGGGGCAGCCCCAGCATTTT; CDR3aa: CASSFTAGQPQHF
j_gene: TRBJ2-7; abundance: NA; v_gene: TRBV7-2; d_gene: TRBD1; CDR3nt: TGTGCCAGCAGCCACAACAGGGGGCTCGCCTACGAGCAGTACTTC; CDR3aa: CASSHNRGLAYEQYF
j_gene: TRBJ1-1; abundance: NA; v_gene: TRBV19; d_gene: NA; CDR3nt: TGTGCCAGTAGTATTAGACAGAACACTGAAGCTTTCTTT; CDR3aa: CASSIRQNTEAFF
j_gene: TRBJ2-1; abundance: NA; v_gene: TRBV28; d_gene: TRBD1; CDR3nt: TGTGCCAGCAGGCACAGGGGCCGACCCGCTGCCTACAATGAGCAGTTCTTC; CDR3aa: CASRHRGRPAAYNEQFF
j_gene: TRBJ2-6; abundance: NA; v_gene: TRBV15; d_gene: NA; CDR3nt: TGTGCCACCAGCAGAGATCTGCTCGGCGCAACCTCTGGGGCCAACGTCCTGACTTTC; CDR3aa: CATSRDLLGATSGANVLTF
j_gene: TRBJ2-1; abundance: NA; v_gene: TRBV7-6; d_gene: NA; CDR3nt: TGTGCCAGCAGCTTTAATCTGCAAGTTTGGGGGTATGAGCAGTTCTTC; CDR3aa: CASSFNLQVWGYEQFF
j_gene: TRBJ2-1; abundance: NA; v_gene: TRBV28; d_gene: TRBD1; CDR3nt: TGTGCCAGCAGTTTAGCGACAGGGTTTTCGAATGAGCAGTTCTTC; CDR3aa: CASSLATGFSNEQFF
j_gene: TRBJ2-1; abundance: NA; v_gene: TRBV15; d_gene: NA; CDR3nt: TGTGCCACCAGCAGAGATAGAGGGGATGAGCAGTTCTTC; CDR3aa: CATSRDRGDEQFF
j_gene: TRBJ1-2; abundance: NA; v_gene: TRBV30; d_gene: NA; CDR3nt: TGTGCCTGGAGGTCCACTAACTATGGCTACACCTTC; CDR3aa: CAWRSTNYGYTF
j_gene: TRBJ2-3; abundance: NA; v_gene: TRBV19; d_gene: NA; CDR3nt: TGTGCCAGTAGTATAGATCAAGGGACAGATACGCAGTATTTT; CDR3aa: CASSIDQGTDTQYF
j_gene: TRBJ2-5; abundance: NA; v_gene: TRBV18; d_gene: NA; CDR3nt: TGTGCCAGCTCAGCAGGGACCGACAGTCAAGAGACCCAGTACTTC; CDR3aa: CASSAGTDSQETQYF
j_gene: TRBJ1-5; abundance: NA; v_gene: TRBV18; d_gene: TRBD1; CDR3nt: TGTGCCAGCTCACTAGGGACAGGGAATAATCAGCCCCAGCATTTT; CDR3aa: CASSLGTGNNQPQHF
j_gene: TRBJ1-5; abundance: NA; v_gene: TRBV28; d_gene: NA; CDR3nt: TGTGCCAGCAGTTTGGGGGACTTTTATAGCAATCAGCCCCAGCATTTT; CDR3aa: CASSLGDFYSNQPQHF
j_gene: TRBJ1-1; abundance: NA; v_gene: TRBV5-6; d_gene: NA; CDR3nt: TGTGCCAGCAGCTTGGTTTTCGGCAGGGAAGCTTTCTTT; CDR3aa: CASSLVFGREAFF
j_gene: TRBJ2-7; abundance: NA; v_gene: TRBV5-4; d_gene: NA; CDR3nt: TGTGCCAGCAGCCCCAGGGTCGGGGATTACGAGCAGTACTTC; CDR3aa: CASSPRVGDYEQYF